These 25 T cell receptor beta chains share one sample of origin, sequenced in a study of cytomegalovirus exposure and HLA in healthy donors. The table came from immunoSEQ multiplex PCR; TCRdb's copy has only in-frame clones and leaves some out. The sample lists under 130,000 clones; about 86% were seen once. Sequencing input: PBMCs. The receptors stem from a woman younger than 35 in good health and CMV-seropositive.

In DNA, the CDR3 is TGCGCCAGCAGCCCCCGGACAGGGGGGATAGAGCAGTACTTC. Its translation is CASSPRTGGIEQYF. This sequence joins TRBV5-1 and TRBJ2-7, with 10 bases aligning to TRBD1. After removal of 4 bases from V and 7 bases from J, the junction contained 8 bases not matched to a gene. This CDR3 contains 14 residues. CDR1 is SGHRS and CDR2 is YFSETQ in the germline V gene.

V is TRBV5-1 and J is TRBJ1-1, with TRBD1 identical over 7 bases. Unmatched junction bases numbered 14, after V lost 6 bases and J lost 9 bases. The CDR3 runs 14 residues. The germline V gene encodes CDR1 SGHRS and CDR2 YFSETQ. CDR3 loop: CASNPQGQPTKAFF. CDR3 DNA: TGCGCCAGCAACCCACAGGGACAGCCCACGAAAGCTTTCTTT.

This chain uses TRBV28 with TRBJ2-7; TRBD1 aligns across 11 bases. CDR1 and CDR2 from the germline V gene are MDHEN and SYDVKM. The trim removed 7 bases at V and 6 bases at J, leaving 11 bases unmatched. The CDR3 is 15 amino acids. CDR3 loop: CASTGDRGYISEQYF. The CDR3 coding sequence is TGTGCCAGCACCGGGGACAGGGGGTATATTTCCGAGCAGTACTTC.

The chain has TRBV23-1 and TRBJ2-3; D is possibly TRBD2 (5 bases). TRBV23-1 is an ORF, with its function uncertain. The V end was cut by 10 bases, the J end by 1 base, with 9 bases between. This CDR3 has 12 amino acids. CDR3 DNA sequence: TGCGCCACCACGAGGGGCACAGATACGCAGTATTTT. This gives the protein CATTRGTDTQYF.

The chain carries TRBV5-1 and TRBJ2-2; D is ambiguous. Trimming stripped 2 bases from V and 2 bases from J, with 7 bases between. The CDR3 length is 14 residues. Germline V lookup: CDR1 SGHRS, CDR2 YFSETQ. The CDR3 reads CASSLNSNTGELFF. The CDR3 region has the DNA TGCGCCAGCAGCTTAAACTCTAACACCGGGGAGCTGTTTTTT.

This chain uses TRBV29-1 with TRBJ2-3, with 11 bases matching TRBD2. Germline V CDR1 and CDR2: SQVTM, ANQGSEA. The CDR3 contains 14 residues. V lost 1 base and J lost 6; bases outside the gene matches: 3. Here the CDR3 reads CSVEVAGGLDTQYF. Here the CDR3 DNA reads TGCAGCGTTGAAGTAGCGGGAGGGTTGGATACGCAGTATTTT.

The chain employs TRBV21-1 and TRBJ2-3; the table calls TRBD1, which could not be checked here. TRBV21-1 is listed as a pseudogene. CDR3 size: 17 residues. The CDR3 DNA reads as TGTGCCCGAAACATAAAGGGAGACAGGGGGGACACAGATACGCAGTATTTT. This encodes CARNIKGDRGDTDTQYF.

This clone was found once. The chain is built from TRBV5-4 and TRBJ1-1, with D perhaps matching TRBD1 (6 bases). Germline CDR1 and CDR2: SGHNT and YYREEE (reference sequence). The CDR3 sequence is 15 residues long. Deletions cut 3 bases from V and 0 bases from J, with 12 bases between. CDR3 DNA: TGTGCCAGCAGCTCTCGAGGGGGACTGAACACTGAAGCTTTCTTT. Its translation: CASSSRGGLNTEAFF.

V is TRBV10-3 and J is TRBJ1-5; D ambiguous. This CDR3 contains 13 residues. The germline V gene encodes CDR1 ENHRY and CDR2 SYGVKD. Trimming removed 10 bases at V and 0 bases at J, with 10 bases between. The chain's CDR3 is CATNLDSNQPQHF. The DNA for the CDR3 is TGTGCCACCAACCTAGATAGCAATCAGCCCCAGCATTTT.

This sequence joins TRBV11-2 and TRBJ2-3; TRBD1 matches 7 bases. The CDR3 spans 18 residues. Unmatched junction bases numbered 12, after V lost 2 bases and J lost 1 base. Looked up from germline, CDR1 is SGHAT and CDR2 is FQNNGV. CDR3 in amino acids: CASSLQTGSRLGTDTQYF. The CDR3 DNA sequence: TGTGCCAGCAGCTTACAGACAGGGTCAAGGCTGGGCACAGATACGCAGTATTTT.

The V gene is TRBV6-1, the J gene TRBJ1-1; 11 bases map to TRBD1. The J segment lost 11 bases and the V segment lost 1 base, leaving 6 bases of the junction unmatched. Germline V gene data show CDR1 as MNHNS and CDR2 as SASEGT. CDR3 length equals 14 residues. The CDR3 DNA reads TGTGCCAGCAGTGAAGGGTGGGACAGGGGGAGGGCTTTCTTT. It specifies CASSEGWDRGRAFF.

This chain joins TRBV9 and TRBJ1-2; D may be TRBD1 (6 bases). The germline V gene encodes CDR1 SGDLS and CDR2 YYNGEE. Trimming pared 5 bases from V and 3 bases from J, leaving 17 bases between. The CDR3 has 15 amino acids. The CDR3 DNA follows: TGTGCCAGCAGTACACCACAGGGAAGGCACTATGGCTACACCTTC. It translates to CASSTPQGRHYGYTF.

This chain links TRBV9 with TRBJ1-3, with TRBD1 matching 8 bases. The CDR3 is 14 amino acids. The germline gives CDR1 SGDLS, CDR2 YYNGEE. The junction had 2 bases not matched to a gene; V was cut back by 0 bases and J by 6 bases. CDR3 DNA: TGTGCCAGCAGCGTAGCAGGGGGCGTAAACACCATATATTTT. Protein sequence: CASSVAGGVNTIYF.

The chain links TRBV18 to TRBJ1-2; the D gene is possibly TRBD1 (6 bases). Germline V gene data show CDR1 as KGHSH and CDR2 as LQKENI. The CDR3 is 16 residues long. Trimming left V 0 bases short and J 5 bases short, with 16 bases between. CDR3 bases: TGTGCCAGCTCACCACCGGGGGGCGCGGGGGCTTATGGCTACACCTTC. Residues: CASSPPGGAGAYGYTF.

CDR3 coding DNA: TGTGCCATCAGCACCTCTATAAGGGGTGAGGCCCAGTACTTC. Amino acids: CAISTSIRGEAQYF. J is TRBJ2-5 and V is TRBV10-3, with D maybe TRBD1 (5 bases). Germline CDR1 ENHRY, CDR2 SYGVKD. The CDR3 spans 14 residues. The V gene lost 6 bases and the J gene lost 9 bases, with 20 bases spanning the gap.

The genes are TRBV7-3 and TRBJ2-1; the D is unclear. CDR1 is SGHTA and CDR2 is FQGTGA in the germline V gene. CDR3 length equals 11 residues. Deletions cut 5 bases from V and 7 bases from J, with 6 bases between. CDR3 DNA sequence: TGTGCCAGCAGCCTCGGGAATGAGCAGTTCTTC. It specifies CASSLGNEQFF.

The chain has TRBV11-2 and TRBJ2-5, with 8 bases fitting TRBD1. V dropped 5 bases and J dropped 1; count of bases not matched to a gene: 9. The CDR3 has 16 amino acids. Germline CDR1 reads SGHAT; CDR2 reads FQNNGV. The CDR3 coding sequence is TGTGCCAGCAGCCCACGGGGACAGGCAATCCAAGAGACCCAGTACTTC. The encoded protein is CASSPRGQAIQETQYF.

The genes are TRBV10-3 and TRBJ2-7; 7 bases line up with TRBD2. Looked up from germline, CDR1 is ENHRY and CDR2 is SYGVKD. V was clipped by 5 bases and J by 4 bases; unmatched bases: 11. This CDR3 is 15 amino acids long. CDR3 residues: CAISNAGLFSYEQYF. The CDR3 coding sequence is TGTGCCATCAGTAACGCGGGACTATTCTCGTACGAGCAGTACTTC.

This clone showed up just a few times. In nucleotides, the CDR3 is TGTGCCAGCAGTTTCCGGACAGGGGGCCGACAGCCCCAGCATTTT. Amino acids: CASSFRTGGRQPQHF. The rearrangement uses TRBV28 and TRBJ1-5; 11 bases map to TRBD1. The germline gives CDR1 MDHEN, CDR2 SYDVKM. Losses at the gene ends were 3 bases for V and 7 bases for J; bases not matched to a gene: 5. This CDR3 has 15 residues.

The genes are TRBV28 and TRBJ1-4, with 7 bases identical to TRBD1. Germline CDR1 reads MDHEN; CDR2 reads SYDVKM. The CDR3 sequence is 15 residues long. V was pared by 1 base and J by 6 bases, with 5 bases of the junction left unmatched. CDR3 region: CASSLLGGTDEKLFF. CDR3 coding DNA: TGTGCCAGCAGTTTATTAGGTGGGACAGATGAAAAACTGTTTTTT.

This chain joins TRBV5-1 and TRBJ2-7, with TRBD2 identical over 11 bases. The V segment lost 3 bases and the J segment 5 bases; nucleotides outside the gene matches: 19. Germline V gene lookup returns CDR1 SGHRS and CDR2 YFSETQ. The CDR3 consists of 19 residues. The CDR3 coding sequence is TGCGCCAGCAGCTACTGGACTAGCGGGCCTGTCGCCTCCCCTCACGAGCAGTACTTC. It encodes CASSYWTSGPVASPHEQYF.

The chain links TRBV30 to TRBJ2-3, with 8 bases matching TRBD2. V trimming: 2 bases; J trimming: 6 bases; junction bases outside the gene matches: 4. CDR1 is GTSNPN, CDR2 SVGIG, per germline (reference sequence). The CDR3 runs to 13 residues. CDR3 coding DNA: TGTGCCTGGAGTATGGCTAGCGGGGATACGCAGTATTTT. It encodes CAWSMASGDTQYF.

This clone was observed a handful of times. The chain recombines TRBV4-1 with TRBJ2-2; TRBD1 is a possible D gene (5 bases). This CDR3 is built from 15 residues. The V gene lost 4 bases and the J gene lost 2 bases, with 11 bases spanning the gap. Germline V gene sequence: CDR1 MGHRA, CDR2 YSYEKL. CDR3 residues: CASSRTRINTGELFF. The CDR3 DNA is TGCGCCAGCAGCCGGACAAGGATAAACACCGGGGAGCTGTTTTTT.

This clone was detected only a few times. The CDR3 loop is CASSRDRVHGYTF. CDR3 coding DNA: TGTGCCAGCAGTCGGGACAGGGTCCATGGCTACACCTTC. The chain recombines TRBV6-5 with TRBJ1-2; TRBD1 agrees at 9 bases. V shed 5 bases and J 6 bases; nucleotides not matched to a gene: 4. Germline V gene data show CDR1 as MNHEY and CDR2 as SVGAGI. This CDR3 is built from 13 residues.

This chain connects TRBV5-4 to TRBJ2-5; the D gene is possibly TRBD2 (7 bases). The CDR3 is 16 amino acids. With 3 bases removed from V and 0 bases from J, the gap between germline ends came to 15 bases. Germline CDR1 is SGHNT and CDR2 is YYREEE (reference sequence). The CDR3 DNA is TGTGCCAGCAGCTCTACTCAAGGGGGGGACCAAGAGACCCAGTACTTC. Residues: CASSSTQGGDQETQYF.